A single sample gave rise to the 10 T cell receptor beta chains below, sequenced in a study of T cell repertoires in cytomegalovirus infection. TCRdb reprocessed the reads with MiXCR, giving one entry per CDR3 protein. This sample has about 310,000 distinct CDR3 sequences, with around 25% found just once. Their specific antigens are unknown. Sequences were derived from cultured PBMCs, sampled from culture after CMV antigen stimulation. The receptors were gathered from a human donor in good health (CMV status not recorded). Some clones in this sample may be carry-over from other donors' samples.

The chain couples TRBV10-3 to TRBJ1-5; D unresolved. The CDR3 runs to 14 residues. The ends were cut back, 4 bases at V and 0 bases at J, with 7 bases in the middle. CDR1 and CDR2 from the germline V gene are ENHRY and SYGVKD. CDR3: CAISGVNSNQPQHF. In DNA, the CDR3 is TGTGCCATCAGTGGAGTGAATAGCAATCAGCCCCAGCATTTT.

This rearrangement joins TRBV9 to TRBJ1-2; 11 positions agree with TRBD1. Per the germline V gene, CDR1 is SGDLS and CDR2 is YYNGEE. V lost 0 bases to trimming and J lost 7 bases; unmatched junction nucleotides: 8. The CDR3 loop spans 16 amino acids. Here the CDR3 DNA reads TGTGCCAGCAGCGTAGCTACGGGGGGGACAGGGGGTGGCTACACCTTC. This encodes CASSVATGGTGGGYTF.

This clonotype was picked up many times. This chain joins TRBV12-3 or TRBV12-4 and TRBJ2-1; a possible D gene is TRBD2 (5 bases). V was shortened by 5 bases and J by 4 bases, with 9 bases between the two germline ends. This CDR3 is built from 13 residues. CDR3: CASSGLEYNEQFF. DNA for the CDR3: TGTGCCAGCAGTGGACTCGAATACAATGAGCAGTTCTTC.

This clonotype was counted ten times or more. This rearrangement joins TRBV10-1 to TRBJ1-6; 7 positions agree with TRBD1. Trimming removed 5 bases from V and 4 bases from J; junction bases left unmatched: 5. The germline CDR1 and CDR2 sequences are WNHNN and SYGVQD (reference sequence). The CDR3 has 15 amino acids. CDR3 sequence: CASSSGTAYNSPLHF. CDR3 coding DNA: TGCGCCAGCAGTAGCGGGACAGCTTATAATTCACCCCTCCACTTT.

The CDR3 reads CASSEQGLAGADNEQFF. In DNA, the CDR3 is TGCGCCAGCAGCGAGCAGGGACTAGCGGGAGCCGACAATGAGCAGTTCTTC. The chain carries TRBV5-1 and TRBJ2-1; 14 bases are a match to TRBD2. The CDR3 contains 17 residues. V lost 4 bases to trimming and J lost 5 bases; unmatched junction nucleotides: 8. Germline V lookup: CDR1 SGHRS, CDR2 YFSETQ.

This sequence joins TRBV7-8 and TRBJ2-7, with D perhaps matching TRBD1 (6 bases). The CDR3 length is 15 residues. With 5 bases removed from V and 5 bases from J, the gap between germline ends came to 19 bases. In germline, CDR1 is SGHVS, CDR2 FQNEAQ. The CDR3 nucleotides read TGTGCCAGCAGCCCGTCGGGGACATCGGGTAACGAGCAGTACGTC. It yields the protein CASSPSGTSGNEQYV.

This clonotype was seen once. CDR3 DNA: TGTGCCAGCAGGACTAGCGGGAGGGCCAGTGAGCAGTTCTTC. Encoded protein: CASRTSGRASEQFF. The gene calls are TRBV2 and TRBJ2-1; 14 positions agree with TRBD2. Germline CDR1 and CDR2: SNHLY and FYNNEI. This CDR3 is built from 14 residues. With 6 bases clipped from V and 9 bases from J, the junction kept 4 bases outside the gene matches.

This clonotype was recorded many times. The V call is TRBV7-2, the J call TRBJ2-5; D is uncertain. V was cut by 4 bases and J by 2 bases, with 5 bases left in between. The germline gives CDR1 SGHTA, CDR2 FQGNSA. The CDR3 length is 12 residues. In DNA, the CDR3 is TGTGCCAGCAGCTGGGGACAAGAGACCCAGTACTTC. The encoded protein is CASSWGQETQYF.

This clonotype was seen many times. V usage is TRBV7-2 and J usage is TRBJ1-2; TRBD1 matches at 9 bases. The CDR3 consists of 18 residues. With 5 bases clipped from V and 8 bases from J, the junction kept 21 bases outside the gene matches. The germline CDR1 and CDR2 sequences are SGHTA and FQGNSA. The CDR3 loop is CASSPRGGTGSLLRGYTF. CDR3 nucleotide sequence: TGTGCCAGCAGCCCCCGGGGGGGGACAGGGTCCCTATTGAGAGGCTACACCTTC.

The CDR3 DNA reads as TGTGCCAGCAGCTTAATGGGACAGGGAGCTTACAATGAGCAGTTCTTC. This codes for CASSLMGQGAYNEQFF. This chain connects TRBV7-3 to TRBJ2-1, with 9 positions matching TRBD1. The J segment lost 4 bases and the V segment lost 1 base, leaving 5 bases of the junction unmatched. The CDR3 spans 16 residues. The V gene's germline CDR1 is SGHTA and CDR2 FQGTGA.